These 3 T cell receptor beta chains originate from one sample sequenced in a study of T cell clonotyping in hematopoietic cell transplantation. Clones were sequenced by immunoSEQ multiplex PCR, and TCRdb holds only the in-frame ones, with some missing. Among approximately 18,000 clones listed, approximately 80% were seen once. This sample's time point: recipient sample about 28 days before transplant, after cytoreduction. Source: peripheral blood mononuclear cells, taken before stem cell transplant. These receptor sequences come from a man between 60 and 75 years old with acute myeloid leukemia. Some clones in this sample may be carry-over from other donors' samples.

The V and J genes are TRBV6-5 and TRBJ2-1; D remains unclear. CDR3 length: 13 residues. V was clipped by 2 bases and J by 6 bases, with 8 bases between them. Germline CDR1 and CDR2: MNHEY and SVGAGI. This CDR3 reads CASSYGSTNEQFF. The DNA of the CDR3 is TGTGCCAGCAGTTACGGCAGCACCAATGAGCAGTTCTTC.

This sequence joins TRBV9 and TRBJ2-2, with D maybe TRBD2 (5 bases). The V end lost 3 bases, the J end lost 0 bases, and 6 bases lay between the germline ends. Germline V gene data show CDR1 as SGDLS and CDR2 as YYNGEE. This CDR3 region has 14 residues. In nucleotides, the CDR3 is TGTGCCAGCAGCGGGAGGTCGAACACCGGGGAGCTGTTTTTT. This sequence encodes CASSGRSNTGELFF.

The V and J genes are TRBV6-5 and TRBJ1-2; tentative D call: TRBD1 (6 bases). V lost 5 bases, J lost 2 bases, and 9 bases lay in between. The CDR3 contains 13 residues. Per the germline V gene, CDR1 is MNHEY and CDR2 is SVGAGI. The CDR3 protein is CASSTGTNYGYTF. DNA for the CDR3: TGTGCCAGCAGTACCGGGACAAACTATGGCTACACCTTC.